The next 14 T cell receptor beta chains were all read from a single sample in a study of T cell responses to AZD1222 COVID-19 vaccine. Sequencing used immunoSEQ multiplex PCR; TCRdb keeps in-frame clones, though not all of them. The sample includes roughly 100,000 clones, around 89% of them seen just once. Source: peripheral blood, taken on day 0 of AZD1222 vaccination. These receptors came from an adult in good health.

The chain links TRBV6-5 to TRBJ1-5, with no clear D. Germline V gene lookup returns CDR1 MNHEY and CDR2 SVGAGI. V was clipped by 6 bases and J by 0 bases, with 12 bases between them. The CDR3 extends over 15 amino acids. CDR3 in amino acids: CASSELPDSNQPQHF. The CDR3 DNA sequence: TGTGCCAGCAGCGAGCTCCCGGATAGCAATCAGCCCCAGCATTTT.

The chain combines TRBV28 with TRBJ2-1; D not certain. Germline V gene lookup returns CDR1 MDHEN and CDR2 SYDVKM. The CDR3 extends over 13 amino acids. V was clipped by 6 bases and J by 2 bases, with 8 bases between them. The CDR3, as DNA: TGTGCCAGCAGCCACGTTACCTACAATGAGCAGTTCTTC. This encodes CASSHVTYNEQFF.

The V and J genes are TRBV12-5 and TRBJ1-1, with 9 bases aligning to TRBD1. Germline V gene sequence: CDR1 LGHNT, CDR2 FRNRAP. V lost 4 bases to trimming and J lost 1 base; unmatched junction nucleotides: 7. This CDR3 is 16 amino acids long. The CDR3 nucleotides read TGTGCTAGTGGTTCAATTTCGGGACAGGGGAACACTGAAGCTTTCTTT. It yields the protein CASGSISGQGNTEAFF.

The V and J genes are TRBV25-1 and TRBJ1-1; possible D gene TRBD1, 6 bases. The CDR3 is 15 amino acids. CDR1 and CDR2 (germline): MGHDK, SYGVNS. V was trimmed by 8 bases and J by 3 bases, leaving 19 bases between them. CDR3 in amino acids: CASRGGGRWDTEAFF. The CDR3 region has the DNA TGTGCCAGCCGGGGTGGGGGGCGATGGGACACTGAAGCTTTCTTT.

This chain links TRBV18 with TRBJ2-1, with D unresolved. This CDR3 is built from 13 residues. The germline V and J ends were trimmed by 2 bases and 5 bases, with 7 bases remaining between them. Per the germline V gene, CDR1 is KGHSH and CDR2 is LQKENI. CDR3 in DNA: TGTGCCAGCTCACCATGGGGTGACAATGAGCAGTTCTTC. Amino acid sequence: CASSPWGDNEQFF.

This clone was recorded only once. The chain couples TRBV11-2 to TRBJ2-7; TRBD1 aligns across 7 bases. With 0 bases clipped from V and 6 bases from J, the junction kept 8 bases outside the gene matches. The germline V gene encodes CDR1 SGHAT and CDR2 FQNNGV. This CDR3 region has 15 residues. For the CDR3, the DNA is TGTGCCAGCAGCTTAGAGTGGGGCAGGGGGTCCGAGCAGTACTTC. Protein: CASSLEWGRGSEQYF.

The CDR3 protein is CASSPGTSAYEQYF. As DNA, the CDR3 is TGTGCCAGCAGCCCCGGGACTAGCGCTTACGAGCAGTACTTC. The rearrangement links TRBV13 to TRBJ2-7, with 10 bases matching TRBD2. CDR1 is PRHDT and CDR2 is FYEKMQ in the germline V gene (reference sequence). V lost 5 bases, J lost 4 bases, and 5 bases stayed unmatched. This CDR3 is 14 amino acids long.

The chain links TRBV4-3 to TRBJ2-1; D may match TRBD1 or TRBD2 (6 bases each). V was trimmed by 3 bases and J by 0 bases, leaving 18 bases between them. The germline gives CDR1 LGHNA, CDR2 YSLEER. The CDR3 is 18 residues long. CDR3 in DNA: TGCGCCAGCAGCCAGGAAAGGGGGAGGCGGAGCTCCTACAATGAGCAGTTCTTC. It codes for CASSQERGRRSSYNEQFF.

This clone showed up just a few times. CDR3 sequence reads: CASSLGVDLYNEQFF. The CDR3 coding sequence is TGTGCCAGCAGCTTGGGAGTCGATCTCTACAATGAGCAGTTCTTC. The chain uses TRBV5-8 and TRBJ2-1, with D unclear. Between the trimmed V and J ends, which lost 0 bases and 3 bases, there was a span of 10 bases. CDR1 and CDR2 from the germline V gene are SGHTS and YDEGEE. There are 15 residues in the CDR3.

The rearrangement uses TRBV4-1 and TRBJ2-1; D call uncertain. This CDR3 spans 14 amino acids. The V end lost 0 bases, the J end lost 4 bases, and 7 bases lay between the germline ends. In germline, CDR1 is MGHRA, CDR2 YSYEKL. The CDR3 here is CASSQDLPYNEQFF. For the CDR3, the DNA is TGCGCCAGCAGCCAAGATCTTCCATACAATGAGCAGTTCTTC.

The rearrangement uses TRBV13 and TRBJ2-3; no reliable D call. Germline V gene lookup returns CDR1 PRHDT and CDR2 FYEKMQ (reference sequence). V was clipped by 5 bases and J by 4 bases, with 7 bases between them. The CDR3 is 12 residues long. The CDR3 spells CASSLRADTQYF. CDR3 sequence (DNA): TGTGCCAGCAGCCTCCGGGCAGATACGCAGTATTTT.

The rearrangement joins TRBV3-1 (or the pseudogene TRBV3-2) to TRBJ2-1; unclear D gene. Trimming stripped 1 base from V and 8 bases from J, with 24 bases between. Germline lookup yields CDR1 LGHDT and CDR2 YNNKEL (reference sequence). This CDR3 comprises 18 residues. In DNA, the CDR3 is TGTGCCAGCAGCCAAGCCCCTATCCTTGACTCCTTTATTTATGAGCAGTTCTTC. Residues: CASSQAPILDSFIYEQFF.

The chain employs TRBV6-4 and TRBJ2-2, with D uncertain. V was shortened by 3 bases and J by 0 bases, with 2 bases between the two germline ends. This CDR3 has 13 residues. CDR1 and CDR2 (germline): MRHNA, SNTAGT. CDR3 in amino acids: CASSETNTGELFF. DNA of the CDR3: TGTGCCAGCAGTGAGACGAACACCGGGGAGCTGTTTTTT.

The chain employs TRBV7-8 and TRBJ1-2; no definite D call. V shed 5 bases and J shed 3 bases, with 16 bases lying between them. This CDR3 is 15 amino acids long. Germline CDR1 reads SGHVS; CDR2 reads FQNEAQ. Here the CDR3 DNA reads TGTGCCAGCAGCCCCCAACCTGGTGTCGACTATGGCTACACCTTC. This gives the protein CASSPQPGVDYGYTF.